Listed here are 31 T cell receptor beta chains from one sample, sequenced in a study of blood T cell repertoires in COVID-19. Sequenced by immunoSEQ multiplex PCR; TCRdb stores in-frame clones only, minus some. Of some 76,000 clones in the sample, approximately 78% are singletons; the top ten hold 15% to 20%. The specimen was peripheral blood. These TCRs come from an older woman with acute or convalescent COVID-19.

This clone appeared once. The chain couples TRBV5-1 to TRBJ1-1, with D possibly being TRBD1 (5 bases). Germline V gene sequence: CDR1 SGHRS, CDR2 YFSETQ. V shed 4 bases and J shed 6 bases, with 13 bases lying between them. The CDR3 has 13 amino acids. In DNA form, the CDR3 reads TGCGCCAGCAGCCCCCAGGGAAAAGCTGAAGCTTTCTTT. It specifies CASSPQGKAEAFF.

The chain links TRBV2 to TRBJ1-1, with D possibly matching TRBD1 (5 bases). Germline CDR1 and CDR2: SNHLY and FYNNEI. V shed 0 bases and J shed 4 bases, with 15 bases lying between them. This CDR3 has 16 amino acids. CDR3: CASSEAFGGGGTEAFF. The DNA for the CDR3 is TGTGCCAGCAGTGAAGCGTTTGGGGGGGGAGGCACTGAAGCTTTCTTT. Full variable domain (missing parts from reference TRBV2 and TRBJ1-1): EPEVTQTPSHQVTQMGQEVILRCVPISNHLYFYWYRQILGQKVEFLVSFYNNEISEKSEIFDDQFSVERPDGSNFTLKIRSTKLEDSAMYFCASSEAFGGGGTEAFFGQGTRLTVV.

The rearrangement links TRBV7-2 to TRBJ1-3, with a possible D match to TRBD1 (6 bases). The CDR3 totals 14 residues. Germline CDR1 and CDR2: SGHTA and FQGNSA. V dropped 5 bases and J dropped 5 bases, with 13 bases sitting between them. The chain's CDR3 is CASSRRQERNTIYF. The CDR3 region has the DNA TGTGCCAGCAGCCGTAGACAGGAGCGAAACACCATATATTTT.

The V and J genes are TRBV7-2 and TRBJ1-3, with 7 bases fitting TRBD1. Germline trimming cut 5 bases from V and 1 base from J; bases unmatched to any gene: 2. This CDR3 is built from 14 residues. Per the germline V gene, CDR1 is SGHTA and CDR2 is FQGNSA. The CDR3 reads CASSGTASGNTIYF. Written as DNA, the CDR3 is TGTGCCAGCAGCGGGACAGCTTCTGGAAACACCATATATTTT. The complete variable domain, with remaining parts taken from reference TRBV7-2 and TRBJ1-3, reads GAGVSQSPSNKVTEKGKDVELRCDPISGHTALYWYRQSLGQGLEFLIYFQGNSAPDKSGLPSDRFSAERTGGSVSTLTIQRTQQEDSAVYLCASSGTASGNTIYFGEGSWLTVV.

The chain uses TRBV2 and TRBJ1-4; maybe TRBD1 (6 bases). Looked up from germline, CDR1 is SNHLY and CDR2 is FYNNEI. The CDR3 is 17 amino acids. V was pared by 2 bases and J by 7 bases, with 20 bases between. CDR3 in amino acids: CASSERSPTRGGEKLFF. The CDR3 DNA reads TGTGCCAGCAGTGAAAGGTCTCCTACAAGAGGGGGTGAAAAACTGTTTTTT.

The chain couples TRBV28 to TRBJ1-2; possibly TRBD1 for D (6 bases). V lost 5 bases and J 0 bases, leaving 16 bases between the germline ends. Germline V gives CDR1 MDHEN, CDR2 SYDVKM. CDR3 length: 16 residues. CDR3 amino acids: CASSVPDSLSNYGYTF. The CDR3, as DNA: TGTGCCAGCAGTGTCCCGGACAGCCTCTCTAACTATGGCTACACCTTC.

The chain has TRBV7-9 and TRBJ2-3; TRBD1 agrees at 7 bases. The CDR3 sequence is 17 residues long. In germline, CDR1 is SEHNR, CDR2 FQNEAQ (reference sequence). The V and J ends lost 4 bases and 2 bases, in that order; junction bases with no gene match: 12. The CDR3 region has the DNA TGTGCCAGCAGCTCAAACAGGGGCCCAAATCCCACAGATACGCAGTATTTT. Residues: CASSSNRGPNPTDTQYF.

The rearrangement links TRBV5-4 to TRBJ2-3; 11 bases align to TRBD1. Germline V CDR1 and CDR2: SGHNT, YYREEE (reference sequence). This CDR3 region has 16 residues. V was pared by 1 base and J by 4 bases, with 5 bases of the junction left unmatched. CDR3 amino acids: CASSLSQGQGADTQYF. CDR3 DNA: TGTGCCAGCAGCTTGTCCCAGGGACAGGGGGCAGATACGCAGTATTTT.

This clone was detected a few times. The genes are TRBV27 and TRBJ1-2; D not resolved. The CDR3 extends over 15 amino acids. V was cut by 2 bases and J by 1 base, with 11 bases left in between. Germline V lookup: CDR1 MNHEY, CDR2 SMNVEV (reference sequence). CDR3 DNA sequence: TGTGCCAGCAGTTTAAGATCTAACAGTAACTATGGCTACACCTTC. Protein sequence: CASSLRSNSNYGYTF.

This clone has just a few counts. J is TRBJ1-6 and V is TRBV7-6, with 7 bases aligning to TRBD1. The CDR3 is 13 amino acids. V trimming: 5 bases; J trimming: 12 bases; junction bases outside the gene matches: 7. Germline V lookup: CDR1 SGHVS, CDR2 FNYEAQ. Here the CDR3 reads CASSQTTGEPLHF. The CDR3 DNA reads as TGTGCCAGCAGCCAGACTACAGGGGAACCCCTCCACTTT.

This clone was detected once. The rearrangement joins TRBV11-3 to TRBJ2-3; a weak D match, TRBD2 (6 bases). CDR3 length equals 15 residues. Germline V gene sequence: CDR1 SGHNT, CDR2 YENEEA. V lost 6 bases, J lost 0 bases, and 13 bases lay in between. CDR3 in amino acids: CASSSGGESTDTQYF. Here the CDR3 DNA reads TGTGCCAGCAGTTCGGGCGGGGAGAGCACAGATACGCAGTATTTT.

The J gene is TRBJ2-7, the V gene TRBV6-4, with D perhaps matching TRBD1 (5 bases). V dropped 0 bases and J dropped 2 bases, with 14 bases sitting between them. Germline values: CDR1 MRHNA, CDR2 SNTAGT. The CDR3 is made up of 16 amino acids. The CDR3 coding sequence is TGTGCCAGCAGTGACTCGAGACAGACTCCGACCTACGAGCAGTACGTC. Its protein is CASSDSRQTPTYEQYV.

This clone was seen at least ten times. This chain connects TRBV7-6 to TRBJ2-7; a possible D gene is TRBD2 (7 bases). The V gene's germline CDR1 is SGHVS and CDR2 FNYEAQ. The CDR3 runs to 17 residues. The V end lost 3 bases, the J end lost 3 bases, and 21 bases lay between the germline ends. In DNA form, the CDR3 reads TGTGCCAGCAGCTTTTATGCCCCCGGGGGGCAGGGCTACGAGCAGTACTTC. This translates into CASSFYAPGGQGYEQYF.

The chain couples TRBV7-2 to TRBJ1-2, with 7 bases fitting TRBD1. V was clipped by 5 bases and J by 5 bases; unmatched bases: 8. Germline V lookup: CDR1 SGHTA, CDR2 FQGNSA. CDR3 size: 14 residues. DNA of the CDR3: TGTGCCAGCAGCGCCAGGGGGTTCGGGTATGGCTACACCTTC. Its translation: CASSARGFGYGYTF.

This chain uses TRBV7-2 with TRBJ2-7; D is undetermined. Trimming removed 1 base from V and 1 base from J, with 5 bases in between. Germline values: CDR1 SGHTA, CDR2 FQGNSA. The CDR3 extends over 13 amino acids. This CDR3 reads CASSLEQSYEQYF. CDR3 DNA sequence: TGTGCCAGCAGCTTAGAACAGTCCTACGAGCAGTACTTC.

This clone was observed a single time. The same CDR3 can be traced to other DNA sequences in this sample. The rearrangement links TRBV24-1 to TRBJ1-2, with a weak D call TRBD1 (6 bases). The V gene's germline CDR1 is KGHDR and CDR2 SFDVKD. The CDR3 length is 13 residues. V was shortened by 4 bases and J by 4 bases, with 9 bases between the two germline ends. CDR3 bases: TGTGCCACCAGTGACACAGGGATCTATGGCTACACCTTC. Protein product: CATSDTGIYGYTF.

A single count supports this clone. The chain recombines TRBV19 with TRBJ2-5; 7 bases match TRBD1. The ends lost 5 bases at V and 5 bases at J; junction bases unmatched: 5. This CDR3 is 13 amino acids long. CDR1 and CDR2 (germline): LNHDA, SQIVND (reference sequence). The CDR3 loop is CASSGGQVETQYF. CDR3 DNA: TGTGCCAGTAGTGGAGGACAGGTCGAGACCCAGTACTTC.

The rearrangement links TRBV5-1 to TRBJ1-2; possible D gene TRBD1, 5 bases. The CDR3 runs to 14 residues. Germline V gene lookup returns CDR1 SGHRS and CDR2 YFSETQ. Trimming pared 4 bases from V and 8 bases from J, leaving 18 bases between. As DNA, the CDR3 is TGCGCCAGCAGCGGGGCAGGGAACGGAGAGGGCTACACCTTC. Protein: CASSGAGNGEGYTF.

This sequence joins TRBV7-9 and TRBJ2-2; D possibly corresponds to TRBD1 (6 bases). The CDR3 covers 15 residues. The germline gives CDR1 SEHNR, CDR2 FQNEAQ (reference sequence). Trimming took off 5 bases at V and 1 base at J, with 11 bases between the two ends. In DNA form, the CDR3 reads TGTGCCAGCAGCGGGGGACATTTGAACACCGGGGAGCTGTTTTTT. This codes for CASSGGHLNTGELFF.

This clone occurred once. The V and J genes are TRBV9 and TRBJ1-3; the D gene is possibly TRBD1 (5 bases). Trimming shortened V by 3 bases and J by 3 bases, and 10 bases separated the two germline ends. This CDR3 is 14 amino acids long. The germline V gene has CDR1 SGDLS and CDR2 YYNGEE. CDR3 sequence: CASSAQGGGNTIYF. CDR3 in DNA: TGTGCCAGCAGCGCTCAGGGAGGTGGAAACACCATATATTTT.

The gene calls are TRBV19 and TRBJ2-4; D is uncertain. CDR1 LNHDA and CDR2 SQIVND come from the germline V gene (reference sequence). This CDR3 has 15 amino acids. Deletions cut 7 bases from V and 3 bases from J, with 16 bases between. As DNA, the CDR3 is TGTGCCAGTAACCCCCCGGGTGGAAGCAAAAACATTCAGTACTTC. Translated, it gives CASNPPGGSKNIQYF.

The chain combines TRBV2 with TRBJ1-1; 9 positions match TRBD1. V shed 7 bases and J 4 bases; nucleotides not matched to a gene: 7. Per germline, CDR1 SNHLY and CDR2 FYNNEI. The CDR3 contains 14 residues. DNA of the CDR3: TGTGCCAGCATCCAACAGGGGGCTGCCACTGAAGCTTTCTTT. This gives the protein CASIQQGAATEAFF.

The chain couples TRBV4-3 to TRBJ1-2; D unresolved. Germline V gives CDR1 LGHNA, CDR2 YSLEER. The ends were cut back, 4 bases at V and 0 bases at J, with 15 bases in the middle. This CDR3 contains 16 residues. In DNA, the CDR3 is TGCGCCAGCAGCCTAGGAGGCGGAGAAACTAACTATGGCTACACCTTC. Protein product: CASSLGGGETNYGYTF.

This clone was found once. This rearrangement joins TRBV5-1 to TRBJ2-7; the D gene is possibly TRBD2 (6 bases). Between the trimmed V and J ends, which lost 4 bases and 6 bases, there was a span of 14 bases. Germline V gives CDR1 SGHRS, CDR2 YFSETQ. CDR3 length equals 13 residues. The CDR3 DNA follows: TGCGCCAGCAGCCGGGTGGAGGGTGGCGAGCAGTACGTC. Translating gives CASSRVEGGEQYV.

This clone was observed a few times. The sample carries other DNA sequences with the same CDR3. The chain recombines TRBV27 with TRBJ1-2; 10 bases are a match to TRBD1. Germline V gene sequence: CDR1 MNHEY, CDR2 SMNVEV (reference sequence). After removal of 3 bases from V and 5 bases from J, the junction contained 6 bases not matched to a gene. CDR3 length: 15 residues. CDR3 bases: TGTGCCAGCAGTTTTCGGGACAGGGGACGTTATGGCTACACCTTC. Protein sequence: CASSFRDRGRYGYTF.

This chain connects TRBV5-6 to TRBJ1-2; TRBD1 matches 7 bases. Germline trimming cut 0 bases from V and 2 bases from J; bases unmatched to any gene: 10. The length of the CDR3 is 17 residues. Looked up from germline, CDR1 is SGHDT and CDR2 is YYEEEE. The CDR3 coding sequence is TGTGCCAGCAGCTTGGTGGGGGACAGCGGTTCCAACTATGGCTACACCTTC. Amino acid sequence: CASSLVGDSGSNYGYTF. The full variable domain, completed using reference TRBV5-6 and TRBJ1-2, is DAGVTQSPTHLIKTRGQQVTLRCSPKSGHDTVSWYQQALGQGPQFIFQYYEEEERQRGNFPDRFSGHQFPNYSSELNVNALLLGDSALYLCASSLVGDSGSNYGYTFGSGTRLTVV.

The genes are TRBV10-1 and TRBJ2-2; a weak D match, TRBD1 (6 bases). V shed 8 bases and J shed 1 base, with 8 bases lying between them. The CDR3 runs 13 residues. Germline CDR1 is WNHNN and CDR2 is SYGVQD (reference sequence). The CDR3: CASSTGNTGELFF. The CDR3 DNA is TGCGCCAGCTCGACAGGGAACACCGGGGAGCTGTTTTTT.

This chain links TRBV19 with TRBJ2-2; 10 bases agree with TRBD1. V trimming: 9 bases; J trimming: 3 bases; junction bases outside the gene matches: 4. Germline-derived CDR1 and CDR2 are LNHDA and SQIVND (reference sequence). The CDR3 has 14 residues. CDR3 DNA sequence: TGTGCCAGCCGACAGGGGGCGCACACCGGGGAGCTGTTTTTT. It encodes CASRQGAHTGELFF.

V usage is TRBV20-1 and J usage is TRBJ1-1; D perhaps matches TRBD1 (6 bases). Trimming took off 3 bases at V and 0 bases at J, with 17 bases between the two ends. Germline CDR1 and CDR2: DFQATT and SNEGSKA (reference sequence). This CDR3 has 16 residues. The CDR3 reads CSASMAGDPLNTEAFF. DNA of the CDR3: TGCAGTGCTAGTATGGCAGGGGATCCACTGAACACTGAAGCTTTCTTT.

This clone has only one observation. DNA for the CDR3: TGTGCCAGCAGCGTAGGAGCGGAGTTCCAAGAGACCCAGTACTTC. It is translated as CASSVGAEFQETQYF. This chain links TRBV9 with TRBJ2-5; tentative D call: TRBD2 (5 bases). The germline V gene encodes CDR1 SGDLS and CDR2 YYNGEE. The CDR3 loop spans 15 amino acids. Trimming left V 0 bases short and J 1 base short, with 10 bases between.

The chain links TRBV4-1 to TRBJ1-1; 9 bases are shared with TRBD1. The V segment lost 1 base and the J segment 4 bases; nucleotides outside the gene matches: 4. Germline V gives CDR1 MGHRA, CDR2 YSYEKL. The CDR3 runs to 15 residues. CDR3 amino acids: CASSQAGTGSTEAFF. The CDR3 DNA reads as TGCGCCAGCAGCCAAGCCGGGACAGGGTCCACTGAAGCTTTCTTT.